The 31 T cell receptor beta chains below were found in one sample sequenced in a study of T cell clonality in common variable immunodeficiency. Whole-study results and caveats: In common variable immunodeficiency, TCR beta chains reportedly carried fewer deletions and N-nucleotide insertions.

Profiling relied on immunoSEQ multiplex PCR, and the TCRdb table lists in-frame clones only, not all of them. The data show more than 35,000 clones, with none appearing a single time. These receptors have no identified antigens. Sequencing used peripheral blood mononuclear cells. These TCRs come from a human donor with common variable immunodeficiency.

A remark on this clone: With the read ending 3 residues before the CDR3 end, the germline J gene is used to fill in that end. The rearrangement joins TRBV19 to TRBJ1-2, with D unclear. CDR3 size: 13 residues. Germline V lookup: CDR1 LNHDA, CDR2 SQIVND (reference sequence). With 5 bases removed from V and 5 bases from J, the gap between germline ends came to 12 bases. The DNA read from the CDR3 is TGTGCCAGTAGTTCAGGAACTCTTTATGGC. Protein: CASSSGTLYG. The full CDR3 protein reads CASSSGTLYGYTF.

This clone was observed a handful of times. The read ends 3 residues before the CDR3 terminus; that terminus is restored from the germline J gene. The chain carries TRBV19 and TRBJ1-4; D possibly corresponds to TRBD1 (6 bases). With 10 bases removed from V and 2 bases from J, the gap between germline ends came to 11 bases. The CDR3 has 13 residues. CDR1 and CDR2 from the germline V gene are LNHDA and SQIVND (reference sequence). Incomplete CDR3 DNA: TGTGCCACAACAGGGATGACTAATGAAAAA. Protein: CATTGMTNEK. The entire CDR3 protein is CATTGMTNEKLFF. The entire variable domain, with the rest obtained from reference TRBV19 and TRBJ1-4, is as follows: DGGITQSPKYLFRKEGQNVTLSCEQNLNHDAMYWYRQDPGQGLRLIYYSQIVNDFQKGDIAEGYSVSREKKESFPLTVTSAQKNPTAFYLCATTGMTNEKLFFGSGTQLSVL.

This clone came up a few times. The DNA ends 3 residues before the CDR3 does, and the rest of the CDR3 is filled in from the germline J gene. The gene calls are TRBV7-9 and TRBJ1-2, with 8 bases fitting TRBD1. CDR3 size: 13 residues. From germline, CDR1 is SEHNR and CDR2 FQNEAQ (reference sequence). The CDR3 reads CSIGTGANYGYTF. The CDR3 DNA, read in part, is TGTTCCATCGGGACAGGCGCAAACTATGGC.

This clone came up many times. The read finishes 3 residues shy of the CDR3 end, and the germline J gene is used to complete it. The chain has TRBV29-1 and TRBJ1-1; D not certain. Germline-derived CDR1 and CDR2 are SQVTM and ANQGSEA. V was shortened by 7 bases and J by 5 bases, with 5 bases between the two germline ends. This CDR3 spans 9 amino acids. The CDR3 region is CSAGTEAFF. The covered CDR3 bases are TGCAGCGCCGGGACTGAA.

Turning to this clone: The read ends 3 residues before the CDR3 terminus; that terminus is restored from the germline J gene. This chain uses TRBV19 with TRBJ1-2; D is possibly TRBD1 (5 bases). Germline CDR1 LNHDA, CDR2 SQIVND (reference sequence). The CDR3 is 12 residues long. The CDR3 reads CASGEGAKGYTF. CDR3 DNA (partial): TGTGCCAGTGGCGAAGGGGCTAAAGGC.

This clone came up a few times. The read terminates 3 residues before the CDR3 end, so the remaining end is supplied by the germline J gene. This sequence joins TRBV19 and TRBJ2-5; D is undetermined. Trimming stripped 3 bases from V and 3 bases from J, with 8 bases between. CDR3 length equals 13 residues. The germline gives CDR1 LNHDA, CDR2 SQIVND (reference sequence). CDR3 amino acids: CASSMWAEETQYF. The covered CDR3 bases are TGTGCCAGTAGTATGTGGGCAGAAGAGACC.

This clone was seen ten or more times. The read ends 3 residues early relative to the CDR3; the germline J gene fills the gap. V and J are TRBV20-1 and TRBJ2-1; TRBD2 might be the D (6 bases). CDR1 and CDR2 (germline): DFQATT, SNEGSKA (reference sequence). The CDR3 runs 13 residues. V lost 7 bases and J lost 5, with 15 bases in between. CDR3 DNA (partial): TGCAGTGTGGCCGGCGGGGATCACAATGAG. It translates to CSVAGGDHNE. The entire CDR3 reads CSVAGGDHNEQFF.

This clone was seen a few times. The CDR3 spells CASSRQGGIYEQYF. The CDR3 DNA, read in part, is TGTGCCAGTAGTCGACAGGGGGGGATATACGAG. The gene calls are TRBV19 and TRBJ2-7, with 9 bases lining up with TRBD1. Sequencing ends 3 residues short of the CDR3 end; the germline J gene provides the rest. Trimming cost V 5 bases and J 4 bases; bases outside gene matches: 6. This CDR3 spans 14 amino acids. Germline V gene sequence: CDR1 LNHDA, CDR2 SQIVND (reference sequence).

This clone was detected many times. The CDR3 goes on 3 residues after the read ends, and that part is filled in from the germline J gene. The gene calls are TRBV7-7 and TRBJ2-5, with 10 nucleotides matching TRBD1. Trimming at V came to 5 bases and at J to 4 bases, leaving 7 bases not matched to a gene. Looked up from germline, CDR1 is SSHAT and CDR2 is FNYEAQ (reference sequence). The CDR3 runs to 15 residues. The sequenced CDR3 bases are TGTGCCAGCAGCCTTCCGGGACAGGGGTTAGAGACC. Translation: CASSLPGQGLET. The CDR3 in full is CASSLPGQGLETQYF.

This clone was observed many times. The CDR3 extends 3 residues past the end of the read, so its final part is completed from the germline J gene. The chain recombines TRBV7-1 with TRBJ2-6; perhaps TRBD1 as D (6 bases). TRBV7-1 is filed as an ORF, its function uncertain. Trimming stripped 6 bases from V and 0 bases from J, with 27 bases between. The CDR3 contains 21 residues. This CDR3 is CASRSTRLWGQKPSGANVLTF. Partial CDR3 DNA: TGTGCCAGCAGGTCAACTAGGTTGTGGGGACAAAAGCCCTCTGGGGCCAACGTC.

This clone was counted many times. The read stops 3 residues short of the end of the CDR3; the missing end is completed from the germline J gene. This sequence joins TRBV6-2 or TRBV6-3 and TRBJ1-1; possibly TRBD1 for D (5 bases). V dropped 4 bases and J dropped 3 bases, with 9 bases sitting between them. The germline V gene has CDR1 MNHEY and CDR2 SVGEGT. The CDR3 totals 13 residues. CDR3 residues: CASSFGGDTEAFF. The CDR3 bases that were read are TGTGCCAGCAGTTTCGGGGGAGACACTGAA.

Ten or more counts support this clone. From the germline J gene comes the end of the CDR3, since the read stops 3 residues before it. This chain connects TRBV18 to TRBJ2-2; TRBD1 might be the D (6 bases). This CDR3 has 16 residues. Trimming cost V 0 bases and J 1 base, with 9 bases left between them. Germline CDR1 KGHSH, CDR2 LQKENI. The DNA read from the CDR3 is TGTGCCAGCTCACCACCTCAGGGGCGGAACACCGGGGAG. Protein: CASSPPQGRNTGE. The whole CDR3 reads CASSPPQGRNTGELFF.

This clone was detected ten times or more. The read terminates 3 residues ahead of where the CDR3 ends, so the germline J gene completes it. The V and J genes are TRBV18 and TRBJ2-7, with TRBD2 matching 9 bases. The CDR3 contains 14 residues. V lost 6 bases and J lost 3; bases outside the gene matches: 6. Germline V gene lookup returns CDR1 KGHSH and CDR2 LQKENI. CDR3 sequence reads: CASSSGLAFYEQYF. CDR3 DNA (partial): TGTGCCAGCTCCTCCGGACTAGCGTTCTACGAG.

As to this clone: The read gets to within 3 residues of the CDR3 end, and the germline J gene fills in the rest. This sequence joins TRBV19 and TRBJ1-4; 8 bases align to TRBD1. The V and J ends lost 6 bases and 8 bases, in that order; junction bases with no gene match: 11. The CDR3 covers 15 residues. The V gene's germline CDR1 is LNHDA and CDR2 SQIVND (reference sequence). CDR3 in amino acids: CASREGQVATEKLFF. The sequenced part of the CDR3 DNA is TGTGCCAGTAGAGAGGGACAGGTTGCGACCGAAAAA. Looking up the rest from reference TRBV19 and TRBJ1-4 gives the full variable domain: DGGITQSPKYLFRKEGQNVTLSCEQNLNHDAMYWYRQDPGQGLRLIYYSQIVNDFQKGDIAEGYSVSREKKESFPLTVTSAQKNPTAFYLCASREGQVATEKLFFGSGTQLSVL.

The table lists this clone with many counts. The missing CDR3 end, 3 residues past where the read stops, is filled in from the germline J gene. The rearrangement uses TRBV29-1 and TRBJ2-1; 10 nucleotides agree with TRBD2. Trimming cost V 7 bases and J 6 bases; bases outside gene matches: 12. The CDR3 covers 15 residues. Germline V gene sequence: CDR1 SQVTM, CDR2 ANQGSEA. The DNA read from the CDR3 is TGCAGCGGGGAGCCTAGCGGGAGTACTTCCAATGAG. Encoded protein: CSGEPSGSTSNE. The CDR3 as a whole reads CSGEPSGSTSNEQFF.

This clone came up a few times. The CDR3 end lies 3 residues beyond the end of the read and is filled in from the germline J gene. V usage is TRBV7-9 and J usage is TRBJ2-2, with no clear D. V shed 5 bases and J shed 6 bases, with 10 bases lying between them. CDR3 length: 13 residues. Germline values: CDR1 SEHNR, CDR2 FQNEAQ (reference sequence). The part of the CDR3 DNA that was read is TGTGCCAGCAGCATGAAGGGCGCCGGGGAG. Translation: CASSMKGAGE. The full CDR3 protein reads CASSMKGAGELFF.

This clone was found many times. The read ends 3 residues early relative to the CDR3; the germline J gene fills the gap. The chain employs TRBV20-1 and TRBJ1-1, with D possibly matching TRBD1 (5 bases). Germline CDR1 reads DFQATT; CDR2 reads SNEGSKA (reference sequence). V was shortened by 0 bases and J by 3 bases, with 11 bases between the two germline ends. The CDR3 loop spans 14 amino acids. The covered CDR3 bases are TGCAGTGCTAGAGATGCAGGGAGGGACACTGAA. This sequence encodes CSARDAGRDTE. The CDR3 in its entirety is CSARDAGRDTEAFF.

This clone was observed at least ten times. The observed sequence ends 3 residues before the CDR3 terminus, with the missing tail filled in from the germline J gene. The chain is built from TRBV29-1 and TRBJ2-1; TRBD2 matches 8 bases. The junction had 4 bases not matched to a gene; V was cut back by 3 bases and J by 3 bases. The V gene's germline CDR1 is SQVTM and CDR2 ANQGSEA. The CDR3 runs to 14 residues. Incomplete CDR3 DNA: TGCAGCGTTGAGCCTAGCGGGTACTACAATGAG. Protein product: CSVEPSGYYNE. In full, the CDR3 reads CSVEPSGYYNEQFF.

This clone was counted only a few times. Sequencing ends 3 residues short of the CDR3 end; the germline J gene provides the rest. V and J are TRBV30 and TRBJ2-5; D is unresolved. The V end was cut by 5 bases, the J end by 3 bases, with 10 bases between. Per the germline V gene, CDR1 is GTSNPN and CDR2 is SVGIG (reference sequence). The CDR3 consists of 12 residues. The CDR3: CAWGPSEETQYF. CDR3 DNA (partial): TGTGCCTGGGGCCCCTCCGAAGAGACC.

As for this clone: The CDR3 end is not reached by the read, which stops 3 residues before it; the germline J gene fills it in. The chain carries TRBV7-9 and TRBJ2-2; 9 bases are shared with TRBD2. This CDR3 has 15 residues. V lost 2 bases, J lost 5 bases, and 3 bases stayed unmatched. CDR1 and CDR2 (germline): SEHNR, FQNEAQ (reference sequence). The CDR3: CASSLLAGRTGELFF. The sequenced CDR3 bases are TGTGCCAGCAGCTTACTAGCGGGAAGAACCGGGGAG.

On this clone itself: The read stops 3 residues short of the end of the CDR3; the missing end is completed from the germline J gene. The gene calls are TRBV7-2 and TRBJ1-5; D gene ambiguous. This CDR3 has 13 residues. V lost 4 bases, J lost 2 bases, and 6 bases lay in between. The germline V gene has CDR1 SGHTA and CDR2 FQGNSA. The DNA read from the CDR3 is TGTGCCAGCAGCTCCCATGGCAATCAGCCC. It is translated as CASSSHGNQP. In full, the CDR3 reads CASSSHGNQPQHF.

This clone was observed a few times. From the germline J gene comes the end of the CDR3, since the read stops 3 residues before it. V and J are TRBV6-2 or TRBV6-3 and TRBJ2-7, with no clear D. The V end lost 8 bases, the J end lost 5 bases, and 22 bases lay between the germline ends. Germline assignment: CDR1 MNHEY and CDR2 SVGEGT. This CDR3 is 15 amino acids long. The sequenced part of the CDR3 DNA is TGTGCCAGCCACCGGCGCGTCGGGTTGTTAAACGAG. It specifies CASHRRVGLLNE. In full, the CDR3 reads CASHRRVGLLNEQYF.

At least ten counts were recorded for this clone. The read halts 3 residues ahead of the CDR3 end, with the missing end drawn from the germline J gene. V and J are TRBV29-1 and TRBJ2-3; D uncertain. The V end was cut by 6 bases, the J end by 0 bases, with 4 bases between. The CDR3 spans 11 residues. The germline V gene has CDR1 SQVTM and CDR2 ANQGSEA. The part of the CDR3 DNA that was read is TGCAGCGTCCAGAGCACAGATACG. It is translated as CSVQSTDT. From start to end, the CDR3 is CSVQSTDTQYF.

This clone was seen at least ten times. The read falls 3 residues short of the CDR3 end, and the missing part is taken from the germline J gene. J is TRBJ2-3 and V is TRBV30; TRBD2 aligns across 11 bases. This CDR3 is built from 16 residues. Germline V CDR1 and CDR2: GTSNPN, SVGIG (reference sequence). The trim removed 0 bases at V and 2 bases at J, leaving 4 bases unmatched. This CDR3 reads CAWSVGTSGTTDTQYF. The CDR3 bases that were read are TGTGCCTGGAGTGTCGGGACTAGCGGCACCACAGATACG.

This clone has just a few counts. Read data end 3 residues before the CDR3 end; the end is taken from the germline J gene. V usage is TRBV5-1 and J usage is TRBJ1-4; a possible D gene is TRBD1 (5 bases). The CDR3 extends over 14 amino acids. The V gene's germline CDR1 is SGHRS and CDR2 YFSETQ. V gave up 5 bases and J gave up 3 bases, with 11 bases separating them. The CDR3 bases that were read are TGCGCCAGCAGGGTAACAGGATCTAATGAAAAA. This encodes CASRVTGSNEK. The complete CDR3 protein is CASRVTGSNEKLFF.

This clone showed up just a few times. The read stops 3 residues short of the end of the CDR3; the missing end is completed from the germline J gene. The genes are TRBV7-2 and TRBJ2-5, with 13 nucleotides matching TRBD2. CDR3 length: 15 amino acids. Germline values: CDR1 SGHTA, CDR2 FQGNSA. The trim removed 5 bases at V and 5 bases at J, leaving 5 bases unmatched. The covered CDR3 bases are TGTGCCAGCAGCGGGACTAGCGGGATTTGGGAGACC. It codes for CASSGTSGIWET. In full, the CDR3 reads CASSGTSGIWETQYF.

This clone has ten or more counts. The observed sequence ends 3 residues before the CDR3 terminus, with the missing tail filled in from the germline J gene. The V gene is TRBV2, the J gene TRBJ1-5, with D perhaps TRBD1 (6 bases). CDR1 is SNHLY, CDR2 FYNNEI, per germline. The CDR3 extends over 15 amino acids. Trimming pared 7 bases from V and 0 bases from J, leaving 13 bases between. The covered CDR3 bases are TGTGCCAGCATTGGGACACCGTATAGCAATCAGCCC. Its protein product is CASIGTPYSNQP. In full, the CDR3 is CASIGTPYSNQPQHF.

Comment on this clone: The read falls 3 residues short of the CDR3 end, and the missing part is taken from the germline J gene. J is TRBJ2-3 and V is TRBV7-6, with 8 bases fitting TRBD2. The CDR3 totals 16 residues. The V and J ends lost 5 bases and 0 bases, in that order; junction bases with no gene match: 7. The V gene's germline CDR1 is SGHVS and CDR2 FNYEAQ. The DNA read from the CDR3 is TGTGCCAGCAGCACGCGGGGGGTCGGCAGCACAGATACG. Protein sequence: CASSTRGVGSTDT. The entire CDR3 protein reads CASSTRGVGSTDTQYF.

Details on this clone: The read terminates 3 residues before the CDR3 end, so the remaining end is supplied by the germline J gene. The chain recombines TRBV7-2 with TRBJ2-1; TRBD1 agrees at 7 bases. The junction had 6 bases not matched to a gene; V was cut back by 4 bases and J by 9 bases. Germline V gene lookup returns CDR1 SGHTA and CDR2 FQGNSA. This CDR3 comprises 13 residues. The CDR3 protein is CASSSRQGGEQFF. Incomplete CDR3 DNA: TGTGCCAGCAGCTCCAGACAGGGCGGTGAG.

As for this clone: The CDR3 goes on 3 residues after the read ends, and that part is filled in from the germline J gene. The chain employs TRBV7-2 and TRBJ2-1; D ambiguous. The CDR3 totals 14 residues. V lost 3 bases and J lost 1, with 7 bases in between. In germline, CDR1 is SGHTA, CDR2 FQGNSA. The sequenced CDR3 bases are TGTGCCAGCAGCTTCTCTACTTCCTACAATGAG. Its translation: CASSFSTSYNE. The whole CDR3 protein is CASSFSTSYNEQFF.

This clone was found many times. The CDR3 goes on 3 residues after the read ends, and that part is filled in from the germline J gene. The rearrangement links TRBV7-2 to TRBJ2-3; a weak D match, TRBD2 (5 bases). The V and J ends lost 10 bases and 2 bases respectively, with 19 bases between them. There are 15 residues in the CDR3. The germline gives CDR1 SGHTA, CDR2 FQGNSA. This CDR3 reads CATNRDRGNTDTQYF. The sequenced CDR3 bases are TGTGCCACGAACAGAGACCGGGGAAACACAGATACG.